One and the same sample provided the 17 T cell receptor beta chains below, sequenced in a study of CD8+CD57+ T cells in acquired aplastic anemia. Genomic DNA, the template, was used for profiling of the TCR beta VDJ and CDR3. TCRdb reanalysed the reads using MiXCR and keeps one entry per CDR3 protein. The repertoire consists of 350,000 to 450,000 distinct CDR3 sequences, with about two thirds occurring once and the leading ten covering less than 4%. The source material was sorted CD4+, CD8+, or CD8+CD57+ T cells (not recorded which) from PBMCs. The origin of the receptors is a human donor in good health, serving as a control.

The table lists this clonotype with many counts. This chain uses TRBV20-1 with TRBJ2-5, with TRBD1 matching over 7 bases. There are 15 residues in the CDR3. The V segment lost 5 bases and the J segment 5 bases; nucleotides outside the gene matches: 14. Germline V gene data show CDR1 as DFQATT and CDR2 as SNEGSKA (reference sequence). CDR3 region: CSADTSGTAGETQYF. The DNA for the CDR3 is TGCAGTGCTGATACTTCCGGGACAGCTGGGGAGACCCAGTACTTC.

The chain employs TRBV15 and TRBJ1-5, with TRBD1 identical over 10 bases. This CDR3 comprises 18 residues. Unmatched junction bases numbered 11, after V lost 6 bases and J lost 0 bases. The germline V gene has CDR1 LNHNV and CDR2 YYDKDF (reference sequence). CDR3 protein: CATRDLGTGDYSNQPQHF. The CDR3 DNA follows: TGTGCCACCAGAGACCTCGGGACAGGGGATTATAGCAATCAGCCCCAGCATTTT.

The CDR3 nucleotides are TGTGCCACCAGCCGACCGGCTGGTATCAACACGGAACCGTTTTTT. This codes for CATSRPAGINTEPFF. The genes are TRBV15 and TRBJ2-2, with no clear D. Deletions cut 5 bases from V and 16 bases from J, with 26 bases between. The CDR3 consists of 15 residues. In germline, CDR1 is LNHNV, CDR2 YYDKDF (reference sequence).

This sequence joins TRBV2 and TRBJ2-7; no firm D call. V was trimmed by 1 base and J by 1 base, leaving 11 bases between them. The CDR3 consists of 15 residues. CDR1 and CDR2 (germline): SNHLY, FYNNEI. CDR3 in amino acids: CASSEGTEQSYEQYF. CDR3 bases: TGTGCCAGCAGTGAAGGGACGGAGCAATCCTACGAGCAGTACTTC.

Comment on this clonotype: Being one base from a much bigger clone, this may be a read error. The chain has TRBV25-1 and TRBJ1-2; 8 bases match TRBD1. Unmatched junction bases numbered 13, after V lost 8 bases and J lost 5 bases. CDR3 length: 15 amino acids. The germline gives CDR1 MGHDK, CDR2 SYGVNS. The CDR3 nucleotides read TGTGCCAGCTCACCACGTATCCAGGGGGCGTATGGCTACACCTTC. Translated, it gives CASSPRIQGAYGYTF.

Many counts were recorded for this clonotype. The chain carries TRBV7-2 and TRBJ2-1; D is unresolved. Trimming pared 0 bases from V and 5 bases from J, leaving 8 bases between. In germline, CDR1 is SGHTA, CDR2 FQGNSA. The CDR3 extends over 14 amino acids. CDR3 in DNA: TGTGCCAGCAGCTTAGCGATAGGAGACAATGAGCAGTTCTTC. Translation gives CASSLAIGDNEQFF.

The chain is built from TRBV11-1 and TRBJ2-5; weak D call: TRBD2 (5 bases). The CDR3 is made up of 15 amino acids. The V end was cut by 5 bases, the J end by 4 bases, with 17 bases between. Germline CDR1 SGHAT, CDR2 FQDESV (reference sequence). The CDR3 loop reads CASSRAEEEGETQYF. In DNA, the CDR3 is TGTGCCAGCAGCAGAGCGGAAGAGGAAGGAGAGACCCAGTACTTC.

A few counts support this clonotype. This chain joins TRBV27 and TRBJ1-2; D not resolved. Germline assignment: CDR1 MNHEY and CDR2 SMNVEV (reference sequence). V lost 5 bases to trimming and J lost 4 bases, with 11 bases between them. This CDR3 is 13 amino acids long. The CDR3 nucleotides are TGTGCCAGCAGTCTTGGACGGCCCTATGGCTACACCTTC. This gives the protein CASSLGRPYGYTF.

V gene TRBV6-1 combines with J gene TRBJ2-5; TRBD2 matches 10 bases. Looked up from germline, CDR1 is MNHNS and CDR2 is SASEGT. The CDR3 is 14 amino acids. V gave up 6 bases and J gave up 5 bases; unmatched junction bases: 6. Here the CDR3 DNA reads TGTGCCAGCAGAACTAGCGGGGTCCGGGAGACCCAGTACTTC. It is translated as CASRTSGVRETQYF.

To note about this clonotype: A junction end diverges from the germline sequence, so it may reflect a read error. The chain has TRBV7-4 and TRBJ2-7, with D tentatively TRBD2 (5 bases). Per the germline V gene, CDR1 is SGHVT and CDR2 is SQSDAQ. The CDR3 covers 14 residues. The CDR3 is CASSLSSVSYERYF. CDR3 in DNA: TGTGCCAGCAGCTTGAGTAGCGTGTCCTACGAGCGGTACTTC.

Regarding this clonotype: A much larger clone differs by one base, so this may be a read error. This chain joins TRBV7-8 and TRBJ1-5; no definite D call. Germline V gene sequence: CDR1 SGHVS, CDR2 FQNEAQ. The CDR3 spans 16 residues. The CDR3, as DNA: TGTGCCAGCAGTGAAGTTGTCAGGTATAGCAGTCAGCCCCAGCATTTT. This codes for CASSEVVRYSSQPQHF.

About this clonotype itself: The limits of the CDR3 on the DNA are not certain, so only TCRdb's listed CDR3 is given. This chain connects TRBV7-2 to TRBJ2-7. CDR1 SGHTA and CDR2 FQGNSA come from the germline V gene. The CDR3 length is 15 residues, termini included. The CDR3: CASSLGTYGYTFGYF.

The chain carries TRBV4-3 and TRBJ1-4; D is possibly TRBD1 (5 bases). CDR1 and CDR2 (germline): LGHNA, YSLEER. The CDR3 has 18 residues. Trimming pared 0 bases from V and 3 bases from J, leaving 17 bases between. The CDR3 DNA is TGCGCCAGCAGCCAAGAAATTCAACGGGGACGGCCTAATGAAAAACTGTTTTTT. Residues: CASSQEIQRGRPNEKLFF.

This clonotype appeared many times. The genes are TRBV6-6 and TRBJ1-2; no reliable D call. V lost 8 bases and J 2 bases, leaving 12 bases between the germline ends. CDR3 length: 13 amino acids. Germline lookup yields CDR1 MNHNY and CDR2 SVGAGI (reference sequence). The CDR3 spells CASLGIVNYGYTF. In DNA, the CDR3 is TGTGCCAGCTTAGGGATTGTGAACTATGGCTACACCTTC.

The genes are TRBV7-9 and TRBJ1-1, with TRBD1 matching 9 bases. This CDR3 contains 15 residues. The germline CDR1 and CDR2 sequences are SEHNR and FQNEAQ (reference sequence). The J segment lost 7 bases and the V segment lost 3 bases, leaving 9 bases of the junction unmatched. The CDR3 DNA reads as TGTGCCAGCAGCTTGAACAGGGGGCTGGGGGTTGAAGCTTTCTTT. It encodes CASSLNRGLGVEAFF.

The J gene is TRBJ2-7, the V gene TRBV29-1; D is possibly TRBD2 (6 bases). Germline-derived CDR1 and CDR2 are SQVTM and ANQGSEA. This CDR3 has 16 amino acids. The CDR3 region is CSAEGAAWGLVYEQYF. The CDR3 coding sequence is TGCAGTGCTGAAGGAGCAGCGTGGGGACTCGTCTACGAGCAGTACTTC.

About this clonotype itself: One end of the junction does not line up with germline, which may come from a read error. The chain couples TRBV12-3 or TRBV12-4 to TRBJ2-7; 7 nucleotides agree with TRBD1. There are 12 residues in the CDR3. In DNA form, the CDR3 reads TGTGCCAGCAAATCGACAGGGAACGAGCAGCACTTC. The encoded protein is CASKSTGNEQHF.